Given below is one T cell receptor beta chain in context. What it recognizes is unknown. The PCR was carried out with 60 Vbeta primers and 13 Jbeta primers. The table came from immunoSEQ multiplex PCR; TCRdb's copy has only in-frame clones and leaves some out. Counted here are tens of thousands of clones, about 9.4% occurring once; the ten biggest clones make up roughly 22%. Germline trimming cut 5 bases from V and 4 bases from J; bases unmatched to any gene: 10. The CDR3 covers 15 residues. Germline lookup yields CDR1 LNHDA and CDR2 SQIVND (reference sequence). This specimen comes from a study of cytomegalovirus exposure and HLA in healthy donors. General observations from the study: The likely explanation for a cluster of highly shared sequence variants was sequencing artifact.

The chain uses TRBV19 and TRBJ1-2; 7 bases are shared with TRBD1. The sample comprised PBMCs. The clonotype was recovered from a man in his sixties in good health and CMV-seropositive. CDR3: CASSSRDSFFYGYTF. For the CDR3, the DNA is TGTGCCAGTAGTTCCCGGGACAGTTTCTTCTATGGCTACACCTTC.